These T cell receptor beta chains were read from a single sample in a study of cytomegalovirus exposure and HLA in healthy donors. TCRdb keeps only in-frame clones here, not all; method: immunoSEQ multiplex PCR. The sample consists of under 200,000 clones, 79% of them appearing once. Sequencing input: PBMCs. The receptors were gathered from a woman aged 40 to 55 in good health and CMV-seronegative. Both conserved end residues are part of each CDR3. Fields, in order: J gene, V gene, D gene, clone size, CDR3 protein, CDR3 DNA. D genes are given only for firm matches. Rows may omit the clone size; those that give it use once, few, many or a size class.

TRBJ1-4,TRBV28,NA,NA,CASRWAAGYEKLFF,TGTGCCAGCAGGTGGGCGGCGGGGTATGAAAAACTGTTTTTT
TRBJ2-3,TRBV5-4,NA,NA,CASSPPGLGTDTQYF,TGTGCCAGCAGCCCACCGGGACTGGGCACAGATACGCAGTATTTT
TRBJ1-1,TRBV27,NA,NA,CATGFGRMLKSEAFF,TGTGCCACCGGCTTTGGCAGGATGTTAAAATCTGAAGCTTTCTTT
TRBJ2-7,TRBV27,TRBD1,NA,CASSPEGQLYEQYF,TGTGCCAGCAGTCCCGAGGGACAGCTCTACGAGCAGTACTTC
TRBJ2-7,TRBV7-9,NA,NA,CASSFRTALEQYF,TGTGCCAGCAGCTTCCGCACAGCCCTCGAGCAGTACTTC
TRBJ1-1,TRBV28,NA,NA,CASSPLDFMNTEAFF,TGTGCCAGCAGTCCCTTGGACTTCATGAACACTGAAGCTTTCTTT
TRBJ1-5,TRBV19,TRBD1,NA,CASSTIRQGPNQPQHF,TGTGCCAGTAGTACCATCCGACAGGGGCCTAATCAGCCCCAGCATTTT
TRBJ2-1,TRBV9,TRBD2,NA,CASSVSGLAGPSEQFF,TGTGCCAGCAGCGTATCGGGACTAGCGGGTCCCTCGGAGCAGTTCTTC
TRBJ2-4,TRBV5-6,NA,NA,CASSLGQGPGKNIQYF,TGTGCCAGCAGCTTGGGGCAGGGGCCCGGCAAAAACATTCAGTACTTC
TRBJ1-5,TRBV5-8,NA,NA,CASSLVGVTRRPQHF,TGTGCCAGCAGCTTGGTAGGGGTCACAAGGAGGCCCCAGCATTTT
TRBJ1-1,TRBV5-1,NA,NA,CASSFRGQTEAFF,TGCGCCAGCAGCTTTAGGGGTCAGACTGAAGCTTTCTTT
TRBJ2-7,TRBV28,NA,NA,CASRSWASANF,TGTGCCAGCAGATCGTGGGCTAGCGCAAACTTC
TRBJ2-3,TRBV18,TRBD1,NA,CASSTLFRDRDIVKSSTDTQYF,TGTGCCAGCTCGACCTTATTCCGGGACAGGGATATTGTAAAGTCAAGCACAGATACGCAGTATTTT
TRBJ1-5,TRBV4-1,NA,few,CASSQKTGSGNQPQHF,TGCGCCAGCAGCCAAAAGACAGGTTCAGGGAATCAGCCCCAGCATTTT
TRBJ1-1,TRBV5-6,NA,NA,CASSFGGGGYTEAFF,TGTGCCAGCAGCTTTGGGGGAGGTGGGTACACTGAAGCTTTCTTT
TRBJ2-3,TRBV7-2,TRBD1,NA,CASSQNRGATDTQYF,TGTGCCAGCAGCCAAAACAGGGGGGCTACAGATACGCAGTATTTT
TRBJ2-1,TRBV10-3,TRBD2,NA,CAISGTIGTSGRYEQFF,TGTGCCATCAGTGGGACCATTGGGACTAGCGGGAGGTATGAGCAGTTCTTC
TRBJ1-5,TRBV30,NA,once,CASGGPLNQPQHF,TGTGCCTCGGGGGGGCCCTTGAATCAGCCCCAGCATTTT
TRBJ2-1,TRBV11-2,NA,once,CASSLAFRGSYNEQFF,TGTGCCAGCAGCTTAGCTTTCAGGGGCTCCTACAATGAGCAGTTCTTC
TRBJ2-3,TRBV5-1,TRBD2,NA,CASSLVGGGTDTQYF,TGCGCCAGCAGCTTGGTGGGGGGGGGCACAGATACGCAGTATTTT
TRBJ2-2,TRBV6-5,NA,NA,CASSSRGWTGELFF,TGTGCCAGCAGTTCCCGGGGATGGACCGGGGAGCTGTTTTTT
TRBJ1-2,TRBV5-1,TRBD1,NA,CASSLGQGDYGYTF,TGCGCCAGCAGCCTCGGACAGGGCGACTATGGCTACACCTTC
TRBJ1-6,TRBV5-1,NA,NA,CASSLAGAAINSPLHF,TGCGCCAGCAGCTTGGCAGGTGCCGCCATTAATTCACCCCTCCACTTT
TRBJ2-2,TRBV7-9,TRBD2,NA,CASSFPGLVDTGELFF,TGTGCCAGCAGCTTCCCGGGACTAGTGGATACCGGGGAGCTGTTTTTT
TRBJ2-3,TRBV25-1,NA,NA,CASSGRNPDTQYF,TGTGCCAGCAGTGGCAGGAACCCAGATACGCAGTATTTT
TRBJ2-2,TRBV11-3,NA,NA,CASSPTRGGELFF,TGTGCCAGCAGCCCGACCAGAGGCGGGGAGCTGTTTTTT
TRBJ1-2,TRBV6-6,TRBD1,few,CATRQGPNYGYTF,TGTGCCACCCGACAGGGGCCTAACTATGGCTACACCTTC
TRBJ2-7,TRBV28,TRBD2,NA,CASSFSRLAGKSYEQYF,TGTGCCAGCAGTTTTTCAAGACTAGCGGGAAAATCCTACGAGCAGTACTTC
TRBJ1-1,TRBV6-5,NA,NA,CASSSSEATEAFF,TGTGCCAGCAGTTCCTCTGAGGCCACTGAAGCTTTCTTT
TRBJ1-6,TRBV27,NA,NA,CASSLLSLPNSPLHF,TGTGCCAGCAGTTTATTGAGTTTGCCGAATTCACCCCTCCACTTT
TRBJ1-2,TRBV7-2,TRBD1,NA,CASSHGTGGYKNYGYTF,TGTGCCAGCAGCCACGGGACAGGGGGCTATAAAAACTATGGCTACACCTTC
TRBJ2-1,TRBV5-4,TRBD2,NA,CASSFGGLADYNEQFF,TGTGCCAGCAGCTTTGGCGGACTAGCGGATTACAATGAGCAGTTCTTC
TRBJ1-6,TRBV7-8,NA,few,CASSFLVSGSYNSPLHF,TGTGCCAGCAGCTTCCTGGTCTCGGGCTCCTATAATTCACCCCTCCACTTT
TRBJ1-5,TRBV27,NA,NA,CASREQGRAEHF,TGTGCCAGCAGGGAACAGGGTCGCGCGGAGCATTTT
TRBJ2-7,TRBV7-9,NA,NA,CASSLGGVEQYF,TGTGCCAGCAGCTTAGGGGGGGTCGAGCAGTACTTC
TRBJ2-3,TRBV15,TRBD1,NA,CATSGNRGGGDTQYF,TGTGCCACCAGCGGGAACAGGGGCGGTGGGGATACGCAGTATTTT
TRBJ2-3,TRBV6-6,NA,NA,CASSYLVRDTQYF,TGTGCCAGCAGTTACCTAGTGCGGGATACGCAGTATTTT
TRBJ1-3,TRBV7-9,TRBD1,few,CASSLGNRGSGNTIYF,TGTGCCAGCAGCTTAGGGAACAGGGGATCTGGAAACACCATATATTTT
TRBJ1-1,TRBV2,NA,few,CASSVYGRKNTEAFF,TGTGCCAGCAGTGTATATGGCAGGAAGAACACTGAAGCTTTCTTT
TRBJ2-4,TRBV28,TRBD1,NA,CASSPQQGNAKNIQYF,TGTGCCAGCAGTCCCCAACAGGGGAACGCCAAAAACATTCAGTACTTC
TRBJ1-4,TRBV5-1,TRBD1,NA,CASSPGQGATNEKLFF,TGCGCCAGCAGCCCGGGACAGGGGGCAACTAATGAAAAACTGTTTTTT
TRBJ2-5,TRBV15,TRBD1,NA,CATSVRDRYQETQYF,TGTGCCACCAGCGTCCGGGACAGGTACCAAGAGACCCAGTACTTC
TRBJ1-3,TRBV12-5,TRBD1,NA,CASGLGTGGLNTIYF,TGTGCTAGTGGTTTGGGGACAGGGGGACTAAACACCATATATTTT
TRBJ2-3,TRBV5-1,NA,NA,CASSLVQGTDTQYF,TGCGCCAGCAGCTTGGTACAGGGCACAGATACGCAGTATTTT
TRBJ2-2,TRBV5-6,NA,NA,CASSSSLTAPRTGELFF,TGTGCCAGCAGCTCCTCCCTGACCGCTCCCAGGACCGGGGAGCTGTTTTTT
TRBJ1-1,TRBV7-9,TRBD1,NA,CASSLDDRGDTEAFF,TGTGCCAGCAGCTTAGATGACAGGGGAGACACTGAAGCTTTCTTT
TRBJ1-1,TRBV28,TRBD1,NA,CASSSSGTGPGTEAFF,TGTGCCAGCAGTTCCTCCGGGACAGGGCCGGGTACTGAAGCTTTCTTT